Below, 31 T cell receptor beta chains from the same sample are listed, as sequenced in a study of cytomegalovirus exposure and HLA in healthy donors. Profiling relied on immunoSEQ multiplex PCR, and the TCRdb table lists in-frame clones only, not all of them. The sample lists around 60,000 clones, more than 90% occurring once. The source material was PBMCs. These receptors were taken from a man aged 18 to 30 in good health and CMV-seronegative.

This clone has only one observation. The rearrangement links TRBV5-1 to TRBJ2-2; 8 nucleotides agree with TRBD2. Germline V gene lookup returns CDR1 SGHRS and CDR2 YFSETQ. The ends lost 4 bases at V and 1 base at J; junction bases unmatched: 6. CDR3 length: 16 amino acids. The CDR3 sequence: CASSPPGLENTGELFF. The CDR3 nucleotides read TGCGCCAGCAGCCCACCGGGACTAGAGAACACCGGGGAGCTGTTTTTT.

The chain links TRBV6-6 to TRBJ2-2, with a possible D match to TRBD2 (5 bases). Trimming shortened V by 6 bases and J by 0 bases, and 14 bases separated the two germline ends. This CDR3 spans 16 amino acids. Germline CDR1 MNHNY, CDR2 SVGAGI (reference sequence). The CDR3 loop reads CASSNFGDPNTGELFF. The CDR3 DNA is TGTGCCAGCAGCAATTTCGGGGATCCGAACACCGGGGAGCTGTTTTTT.

Here the CDR3 DNA reads TGTGCCAGCAGCACGCAGGGGTCTAATGAAAAACTGTTTTTT. Amino acids: CASSTQGSNEKLFF. This sequence joins TRBV28 and TRBJ1-4; the D gene is possibly TRBD1 (6 bases). Germline values: CDR1 MDHEN, CDR2 SYDVKM. The V gene lost 6 bases and the J gene lost 3 bases, with 11 bases spanning the gap. This CDR3 spans 14 amino acids.

This chain connects TRBV7-9 to TRBJ2-3; D ambiguous. Per the germline V gene, CDR1 is SEHNR and CDR2 is FQNEAQ (reference sequence). This CDR3 spans 13 amino acids. The germline V and J ends were trimmed by 2 bases and 1 base, with 4 bases remaining between them. The CDR3 DNA follows: TGTGCCAGCAGCTTAACGGGCACAGATACGCAGTATTTT. This encodes CASSLTGTDTQYF.

This clone was seen more than once but under ten times. The chain uses TRBV5-1 and TRBJ2-1; a possible D gene is TRBD1 (6 bases). Trimming cost V 4 bases and J 3 bases, with 20 bases left between them. CDR1 and CDR2 (germline): SGHRS, YFSETQ. This CDR3 has 17 residues. The CDR3 is CASSPHLQGVSYNEQFF. For the CDR3, the DNA is TGCGCCAGCAGCCCACACCTACAGGGCGTGAGCTACAATGAGCAGTTCTTC. Using reference TRBV5-1 and TRBJ2-1 for the parts outside the CDR3, the full variable domain is KAGVTQTPRYLIKTRGQQVTLSCSPISGHRSVSWYQQTPGQGLQFLFEYFSETQRNKGNFPGRFSGRQFSNSRSEMNVSTLELGDSALYLCASSPHLQGVSYNEQFFGPGTRLTVL.

The V gene is TRBV9, the J gene TRBJ1-3; D uncertain. There are 16 residues in the CDR3. Germline-derived CDR1 and CDR2 are SGDLS and YYNGEE. Trimming shortened V by 0 bases and J by 1 base, and 11 bases separated the two germline ends. The CDR3 DNA is TGTGCCAGCAGCGTAGCTCGGGCGGGGTCTGGAAACACCATATATTTT. Amino acids: CASSVARAGSGNTIYF. The full variable domain, its missing parts supplied by reference TRBV9 and TRBJ1-3, is DSGVTQTPKHLITATGQRVTLRCSPRSGDLSVYWYQQSLDQGLQFLIQYYNGEERAKGNILERFSAQQFPDLHSELNLSSLELGDSALYFCASSVARAGSGNTIYFGEGSWLTVV.

The chain carries TRBV9 and TRBJ1-4, with D perhaps TRBD1 (5 bases). The CDR3 runs to 15 residues. V was trimmed by 2 bases and J by 5 bases, leaving 13 bases between them. The germline V gene encodes CDR1 SGDLS and CDR2 YYNGEE. In DNA, the CDR3 is TGTGCCAGCAGCGTCGAGGCGGACACGAATGAAAAACTGTTTTTT. This gives the protein CASSVEADTNEKLFF. The variable domain in full, with the rest retrieved from reference TRBV9 and TRBJ1-4, is DSGVTQTPKHLITATGQRVTLRCSPRSGDLSVYWYQQSLDQGLQFLIQYYNGEERAKGNILERFSAQQFPDLHSELNLSSLELGDSALYFCASSVEADTNEKLFFGSGTQLSVL.

DNA for the CDR3: TGTGCCAGCAGTTTGAGGGGGAACTATGGCTACACCTTC. This translates into CASSLRGNYGYTF. The chain recombines TRBV27 with TRBJ1-2; possible D gene TRBD1, 6 bases. Trimming removed 3 bases at V and 2 bases at J, with 7 bases between. The germline CDR1 and CDR2 sequences are MNHEY and SMNVEV (reference sequence). The CDR3 is 13 residues long.

This clone was observed a single time. The V gene is TRBV13, the J gene TRBJ2-3, with TRBD2 matching over 11 bases. V was clipped by 2 bases and J by 0 bases; unmatched bases: 10. Germline CDR1 and CDR2: PRHDT and FYEKMQ (reference sequence). The CDR3 is 19 residues long. The CDR3 spells CASSLLQGGTSGSTDTQYF. The DNA for the CDR3 is TGTGCCAGCAGCTTATTACAGGGCGGGACTAGCGGCAGCACAGATACGCAGTATTTT.

The V gene is TRBV28, the J gene TRBJ2-7; possibly TRBD1 for D (6 bases). This CDR3 comprises 13 residues. Per the germline V gene, CDR1 is MDHEN and CDR2 is SYDVKM. The V end was cut by 6 bases, the J end by 5 bases, with 14 bases between. The CDR3 sequence is CASRTRTADEQYF. CDR3 nucleotides: TGTGCCAGCAGGACACGGACAGCCGACGAGCAGTACTTC.

The rearrangement links TRBV28 to TRBJ2-3; a weak D match, TRBD2 (5 bases). V gave up 6 bases and J gave up 4 bases, with 14 bases separating them. The CDR3 loop spans 14 amino acids. Germline lookup yields CDR1 MDHEN and CDR2 SYDVKM. The CDR3 nucleotides read TGTGCCAGCAGATCCGGGCTAGCCGCAGATACGCAGTATTTT. This codes for CASRSGLAADTQYF.

The chain carries TRBV11-2 and TRBJ2-5; TRBD2 might be the D (5 bases). CDR3 length: 13 amino acids. The V end was cut by 6 bases, the J end by 5 bases, with 13 bases between. Germline V gene sequence: CDR1 SGHAT, CDR2 FQNNGV. This CDR3 reads CASRPNPGETQYF. CDR3 DNA: TGTGCCAGCAGACCGAACCCGGGGGAGACCCAGTACTTC.

This clone was counted a single time. The V and J genes are TRBV4-1 and TRBJ1-4; D remains unclear. The CDR3 covers 13 residues. Germline lookup yields CDR1 MGHRA and CDR2 YSYEKL. Trimming cost V 5 bases and J 5 bases, with 9 bases left between them. The CDR3: CASSTRSNEKLFF. As DNA, the CDR3 is TGCGCCAGCAGCACGCGGAGCAATGAAAAACTGTTTTTT.

V usage is TRBV6-5 and J usage is TRBJ2-1; 10 bases map to TRBD1. The germline V gene encodes CDR1 MNHEY and CDR2 SVGAGI. The CDR3 is 14 residues long. After removal of 2 bases from V and 9 bases from J, the junction contained 4 bases not matched to a gene. CDR3 coding DNA: TGTGCCAGCAGTTACGACAGGGGGCGGAGTGAGCAGTTCTTC. Its protein product is CASSYDRGRSEQFF.

The chain employs TRBV28 and TRBJ2-5, with 10 bases lining up with TRBD1. CDR1 is MDHEN, CDR2 SYDVKM, per germline. With 5 bases clipped from V and 3 bases from J, the junction kept 6 bases outside the gene matches. The CDR3 contains 15 residues. CDR3 bases: TGTGCCAGCAGTCAAGCCGGGACAGGGGAAGAGACCCAGTACTTC. It translates to CASSQAGTGEETQYF.

The chain employs TRBV4-1 and TRBJ2-7; the D gene is possibly TRBD2 (6 bases). The CDR3 is 15 amino acids. The ends were cut back, 0 bases at V and 2 bases at J, with 11 bases in the middle. The germline CDR1 and CDR2 sequences are MGHRA and YSYEKL. The CDR3 bases are TGCGCCAGCAGCCAAGACTGGGGGAGGCCCTACGAGCAGTACTTC. Its protein is CASSQDWGRPYEQYF.

V is TRBV6-1 and J is TRBJ2-3, with 9 bases fitting TRBD2. The CDR3 consists of 15 residues. V lost 6 bases to trimming and J lost 4 bases; unmatched junction nucleotides: 8. The germline V gene has CDR1 MNHNS and CDR2 SASEGT. CDR3 in DNA: TGTGCCAGCAGGGGGCTAGCGGGGAGCTCAGATACGCAGTATTTT. Amino acid sequence: CASRGLAGSSDTQYF.

The chain's CDR3 is CASSRQGNSGNTIYF. The DNA of the CDR3 is TGTGCCAGCAGCCGACAGGGGAACTCTGGAAACACCATATATTTT. V is TRBV6-6 and J is TRBJ1-3, with TRBD1 matching over 8 bases. J gave up 0 bases and V 6 bases, and 4 bases lay outside the gene matches. Looked up from germline, CDR1 is MNHNY and CDR2 is SVGAGI (reference sequence). There are 15 residues in the CDR3.

This chain uses TRBV9 with TRBJ2-1; weak D call: TRBD1 (6 bases). From germline, CDR1 is SGDLS and CDR2 YYNGEE. This CDR3 region has 17 residues. The ends were cut back, 3 bases at V and 9 bases at J, with 25 bases in the middle. This CDR3 is CASSGRGGRFSRSEQFF. The CDR3 DNA sequence: TGTGCCAGCAGCGGACGAGGGGGTCGGTTTAGTCGTAGTGAGCAGTTCTTC. Full variable domain (missing parts from reference TRBV9 and TRBJ2-1): DSGVTQTPKHLITATGQRVTLRCSPRSGDLSVYWYQQSLDQGLQFLIQYYNGEERAKGNILERFSAQQFPDLHSELNLSSLELGDSALYFCASSGRGGRFSRSEQFFGPGTRLTVL.

The J gene is TRBJ2-7, the V gene TRBV27; 7 bases are shared with TRBD1. The CDR3 length is 14 residues. Trimming cost V 4 bases and J 2 bases; bases outside gene matches: 5. CDR1 MNHEY and CDR2 SMNVEV come from the germline V gene (reference sequence). The DNA for the CDR3 is TGTGCCAGCAGTTCCATGACAGGGCCCTACGAGCAGTACTTC. This encodes CASSSMTGPYEQYF.

V and J are TRBV2 and TRBJ2-3, with TRBD2 matching 9 bases. Looked up from germline, CDR1 is SNHLY and CDR2 is FYNNEI. The CDR3 length is 15 residues. The V and J ends lost 6 bases and 0 bases, in that order; junction bases with no gene match: 4. The CDR3 protein is CASRATSGSTDTQYF. The DNA for the CDR3 is TGTGCCAGCAGGGCAACTAGCGGGAGCACAGATACGCAGTATTTT. Full variable domain (remainder filled in from reference TRBV2 and TRBJ2-3): EPEVTQTPSHQVTQMGQEVILRCVPISNHLYFYWYRQILGQKVEFLVSFYNNEISEKSEIFDDQFSVERPDGSNFTLKIRSTKLEDSAMYFCASRATSGSTDTQYFGPGTRLTVL.

This clone was counted only a few times. The rearrangement links TRBV5-6 to TRBJ2-1; 10 bases match TRBD2. Germline V lookup: CDR1 SGHDT, CDR2 YYEEEE. V shed 3 bases and J 6 bases; nucleotides not matched to a gene: 3. This CDR3 has 14 residues. In nucleotides, the CDR3 is TGTGCCAGCAGCTCCTGGACTAGCGGCAATGAGCAGTTCTTC. It is translated as CASSSWTSGNEQFF. Full variable domain (missing parts from reference TRBV5-6 and TRBJ2-1): DAGVTQSPTHLIKTRGQQVTLRCSPKSGHDTVSWYQQALGQGPQFIFQYYEEEERQRGNFPDRFSGHQFPNYSSELNVNALLLGDSALYLCASSSWTSGNEQFFGPGTRLTVL.

The rearrangement links TRBV4-3 to TRBJ2-7; D is unresolved. CDR3 size: 13 residues. Germline V gene sequence: CDR1 LGHNA, CDR2 YSLEER. Trimming pared 0 bases from V and 3 bases from J, leaving 6 bases between. DNA of the CDR3: TGCGCCAGCAGCCAAGATGTCGTCTACGAGCAGTACTTC. Its protein is CASSQDVVYEQYF.

The gene calls are TRBV25-1 and TRBJ2-6; tentatively, D is TRBD1 (6 bases). There are 18 residues in the CDR3. The V gene lost 2 bases and the J gene lost 3 bases, with 17 bases spanning the gap. The germline CDR1 and CDR2 sequences are MGHDK and SYGVNS. The CDR3 is CASSETLGAGYGANVLTF. DNA for the CDR3: TGTGCCAGCAGTGAAACTCTGGGGGCAGGGTATGGGGCCAACGTCCTGACTTTC. The complete variable domain, with remaining parts taken from reference TRBV25-1 and TRBJ2-6, reads EADIYQTPRYLVIGTGKKITLECSQTMGHDKMYWYQQDPGMELHLIHYSYGVNSTEKGDLSSESTVSRIRTEHFPLTLESARPSHTSQYLCASSETLGAGYGANVLTFGAGSRLTVL.

This clone was picked up a small number of times. This chain joins TRBV7-3 and TRBJ2-7, with a tentative D call TRBD2 (5 bases). This CDR3 is 14 amino acids long. The germline gives CDR1 SGHTA, CDR2 FQGTGA. V lost 5 bases and J 6 bases, leaving 17 bases between the germline ends. CDR3 sequence (DNA): TGTGCCAGCAGCGCAACAGCGGTGGGCGGCGAGCAGTACTTC. This translates into CASSATAVGGEQYF.

The V call is TRBV25-1, the J call TRBJ2-7; TRBD2 aligns across 10 bases. Per germline, CDR1 MGHDK and CDR2 SYGVNS. With 7 bases clipped from V and 3 bases from J, the junction kept 12 bases outside the gene matches. This CDR3 is 16 amino acids long. CDR3 residues: CASTLPPPSGSYEQYF. In nucleotides, the CDR3 is TGTGCCAGCACCCTCCCCCCCCCTAGCGGGAGCTACGAGCAGTACTTC.

This rearrangement joins TRBV9 to TRBJ2-7; D unresolved. This CDR3 is built from 14 residues. Germline V lookup: CDR1 SGDLS, CDR2 YYNGEE. V lost 3 bases and J 6 bases, leaving 16 bases between the germline ends. The DNA of the CDR3 is TGTGCCAGCAGCGCCCCTAGTCTTTTCGGCGAGCAGTACTTC. Its translation is CASSAPSLFGEQYF.

The V call is TRBV28, the J call TRBJ1-5, with D possibly being TRBD1 (5 bases). V was pared by 5 bases and J by 6 bases, with 11 bases between. The CDR3 runs 13 residues. Germline CDR1 MDHEN, CDR2 SYDVKM. The CDR3 DNA sequence: TGTGCCAGCAGTCCCCAGGGTGTTCAGCCCCAGCATTTT. Its translation: CASSPQGVQPQHF.

The CDR3 here is CASSHPLLQSYEQYF. Here the CDR3 DNA reads TGCGCCAGCAGCCACCCCTTGCTACAGTCGTACGAGCAGTACTTC. The chain carries TRBV4-3 and TRBJ2-7; the D is unclear. Trimming removed 3 bases at V and 4 bases at J, with 16 bases between. Germline lookup yields CDR1 LGHNA and CDR2 YSLEER. This CDR3 has 15 amino acids.

The V call is TRBV30, the J call TRBJ2-7, with 7 bases identical to TRBD1. V lost 7 bases and J lost 0; bases outside the gene matches: 6. The germline gives CDR1 GTSNPN, CDR2 SVGIG (reference sequence). The CDR3 sequence is 13 residues long. CDR3 region: CAFRDRPSYEQYF. The CDR3, as DNA: TGTGCCTTCCGGGACAGACCCTCCTACGAGCAGTACTTC.

V gene TRBV28 combines with J gene TRBJ1-3, with D perhaps matching TRBD1 (5 bases). The V end lost 6 bases, the J end lost 0 bases, and 6 bases lay between the germline ends. The germline gives CDR1 MDHEN, CDR2 SYDVKM. The CDR3 sequence is 13 residues long. The CDR3 sequence: CASSQGSGNTIYF. The CDR3 DNA follows: TGTGCCAGCAGCCAGGGCTCTGGAAACACCATATATTTT.